This record looks at one T cell receptor beta chain sequence and its context. Its antigen is unidentified. The CDR3 extends over 14 amino acids. Germline CDR1 is MNHNS and CDR2 is SASEGT. Trimming at V came to 2 bases and at J to 1 base, leaving 2 bases not matched to a gene. The sample belongs to a study of cytomegalovirus exposure and HLA in healthy donors. The PCR was carried out with 60 Vbeta primers and 13 Jbeta primers. Repertoires were generated with immunoSEQ multiplex PCR, while TCRdb's copy carries only in-frame clones and drops some. The data show tens of thousands of clones, and the top ten clones hold around 3.6%. Findings and limits, study-wide: Whilst most TCR sequences proved rare, a subset of public TCRs occurred across many donors. The authors considered a cluster of highly shared sequence variants likely to be a sequencing artifact.

The chain recombines TRBV6-1 with TRBJ2-7; 7 nucleotides agree with TRBD2. The TCR was taken from a man between 35 and 55 years old in good health and CMV-seronegative. Sequenced input: PBMCs. The CDR3 here is CASSEYSGSYEQYF. DNA for the CDR3: TGTGCCAGCAGTGAATATAGCGGGTCCTACGAGCAGTACTTC.